The T cell receptor (beta chain) under discussion was sequenced for a study of blood T cell repertoires in COVID-19. The table came from immunoSEQ multiplex PCR; TCRdb's copy has only in-frame clones and leaves some out. The repertoire consists of around 300,000 clones, with 75% to 95% occurring once and the leading ten covering around 1.1%. The CDR3 extends over 15 amino acids. Per the germline V gene, CDR1 is LNHDA and CDR2 is SQIVND (reference sequence). V dropped 1 base and J dropped 4 bases, with 10 bases sitting between them. Sequenced sample: PBMCs or T cells enriched from blood (not recorded which). The sequence was obtained from a woman between 25 and 40 years old who had recovered from COVID-19. The gene calls are TRBV19 and TRBJ2-2; D is perhaps TRBD1 (6 bases). The CDR3 reads CASSIVPGATGELFF. As DNA, the CDR3 is TGTGCCAGTAGTATAGTTCCAGGGGCCACCGGGGAGCTGTTTTTT.